This TCR beta chain emerged from a study of cytomegalovirus exposure and HLA in healthy donors. As for the study in general: Ancestry clustering placed more than 65% of around 400 genotyped donors in the Caucasian-associated cluster.

In germline, CDR1 is SNHLY, CDR2 FYNNEI. This CDR3 comprises 13 residues. J gave up 6 bases and V 6 bases, and 2 bases lay outside the gene matches. PCR involved 60 Vbeta and 13 Jbeta primers. Only in-frame clones appear in the TCRdb table, and some are missing; sequencing was by immunoSEQ multiplex PCR. This sample has around 110,000 clones, with 9% to 10% found just once. The sequencing input was PBMCs. The J gene is TRBJ2-3, the V gene TRBV2; 11 bases are shared with TRBD1. This TCR was recovered from a man aged 25 to 40 in good health and CMV-seronegative. The CDR3 spells CASSRDRGDTQYF. CDR3 coding DNA: TGTGCCAGCAGCCGGGACAGGGGGGATACGCAGTATTTT.